This TCR beta chain was sequenced for a study of T cells after somatic rescue of genetic block (TCRdb year 2020). General notes on the study: The study assessed how robust, over the long term, a T-cell system was when the system had developed through somatic rescue of a genetic block in T-cell development.

The library relied on the immunoSEQ multiplex PCR assay. The table comes from immuneACCESS by way of TCRdb, which keeps in-frame sequences with V and J called. Part of the clones is missing from these tables; in studies checked, under half for an unresolved V gene and the rest for unknown reasons. The sample table lists roughly 92,000 clones, approximately 90% of them with a count of one. The ten largest clones represent around 1.6% of the sample. With respect to this clone: The specificity of this receptor is unknown. Base qualities are not at hand, and no much larger clone is one base apart.

This clonotype originated in a woman between 18 and 29 years old. Source material: peripheral blood mononuclear cells (PBMCs).

The DNA sequence follows: TGTGCCAGCAGTTCCCCCCGGGGGTACCCTGAAGCTTTCTTT. Its coded protein is CASSSPRGYPEAFF. The chain joins TRBV27 to TRBJ1-1; the D gene is perhaps TRBD1, on 5 matching bases. Spanning cysteine to phenylalanine, the CDR3 consists of 14 amino acids. Only the CDR3 region is kept as DNA, spanning 42 bases read in frame from base 1. The germline V gene encodes CDR1 MNHEY and CDR2 SMNVEV (reference sequence). Trimming takes 4 bases from V and 6 bases from J, and the germline ends sit 15 bases apart.